The following is a TCR beta chain sequence with its context. Its target is unknown. The sample comes from a study of human T cells and chemical hapten exposure. The overall study: An area of 2 cm by approximately 2 cm on upper inner arm skin received 2% DPC for sensitization.

In the authors' workflow: Individual samples carried between about 23,224 and 700,000 TCRs, with more than 85,000 as the median. TCRdb reprocessed the RACE reads via MiXCR and lists one record per CDR3 protein. What appears here as the V and J calls and clone size reflects TCRdb's work, not the paper's. Of around 110,000 distinct CDR3 sequences detected, about 11% appear once; the ten largest clones hold over 2%. The sample's time point: patch test 3, about 24 weeks after DPC sensitization. Treatment denoted: therapeutic diphenylcyclopropenone sensitization with weekly scalp DPC. Findings and caveats of the study: Versus controls, significantly more large CDR3 similarity clusters arose from expanded TCRs. No change in TCRs above 1 in 1000 frequency was produced by DPC sensitization.

The CDR3 is made up of 16 amino acids. Germline CDR1 MNHEY, CDR2 SVGEGT. The V gene lost 4 bases and the J gene lost 0 bases, with 15 bases spanning the gap. Sample: whole blood, taken in connection with sensitization to the hapten diphenylcyclopropenone (DPC). This clonotype was obtained from a woman aged 50 to 65 with alopecia areata. Some clones in this sample may be carry-over from other donors' samples. The rearrangement joins TRBV6-2 or TRBV6-3 to TRBJ2-5, with D perhaps TRBD2 (6 bases). CDR3 bases: TGTGCCAGCAGTTCCCCGGGACTTAGGGACCAAGAGACCCAGTACTTC. Its translation is CASSSPGLRDQETQYF.